The clone carrying this T cell receptor beta chain has only a few counts. The sample belongs to a study of blood T cell repertoires in COVID-19. Across the whole study: Nucleic acid was either cDNA or gDNA, and it came from T cells, B-cell-depleted T cells, or PBMCs.

Authors' processing steps: Amplification of reference gene primers was used by the study to estimate nucleated cell counts. The repertoire was sequenced with immunoSEQ multiplex PCR; TCRdb's copy has only in-frame clones and lacks some. V, J and clone size are taken as reported in that table, and D and trimming were inferred from the DNA itself. The sample records more than 150,000 clones, approximately 79% being singletons. V was shortened by 0 bases and J by 5 bases, with 6 bases between the two germline ends. Germline V lookup: CDR1 MNHEY, CDR2 SVGEGT. The CDR3 runs 13 residues. The sequenced material came from peripheral blood. The receptor was isolated from a man over 45 who had recovered from COVID-19. V usage is TRBV6-2 or TRBV6-3 and J usage is TRBJ2-3; possibly TRBD1 for D (5 bases). This CDR3 is CASSYSTVDTQYF. For the CDR3, the DNA is TGTGCCAGCAGTTACTCGACAGTAGATACGCAGTATTTT.